This is a list of T cell receptor beta chains from one sample in a study of blood T cells in healthy people across ages. One entry per CDR3 protein results from TCRdb running MiXCR on the 5' RACE reads. The data show approximately 770,000 distinct CDR3 sequences, 58% seen once. Sequencing input: blood. The receptors were gathered from a man aged 25 to 45 in good health. Each CDR3 is given with its conserved first and last residue. D genes are given only for firm matches. Rows give clone size only sometimes, using once, few, many, or a class for an expanded clone.

v_gene	d_gene	abundance	j_gene	CDR3nt	CDR3aa
TRBV7-6	.	.	TRBJ1-6	TGTGCCAGCAGCTTAGGGGAACCGGGCCTCAATTCACCCCTCCACTTT	CASSLGEPGLNSPLHF
TRBV4-1	TRBD2	.	TRBJ2-3	TGCGCCAGCAGCCTCGGAGGACTAGCGGGGACAGATACGCAGTATTTT	CASSLGGLAGTDTQYF
TRBV28	.	.	TRBJ1-2	TGTGCCAGCACCCCCCCATGGGGTTATGGCTACACCTTC	CASTPPWGYGYTF
TRBV5-1	TRBD1	few	TRBJ2-5	TGCGCCAGCAGCTTGGAGACAGGGGTTCAAGAGACCCAGTACTTC	CASSLETGVQETQYF
TRBV20-1	.	few	TRBJ1-2	TGCAGTGCAAGTCCCCTGGGAGACTATGGCTACACCTTC	CSASPLGDYGYTF
TRBV20-1	TRBD2	.	TRBJ2-7	TGCAGTGCTAGAGATCCACGGACTAGCGGTTACGAGCAGTACTTC	CSARDPRTSGYEQYF
TRBV7-2	TRBD1	.	TRBJ2-3	TGTGCCAGCAACGAGAGAGGGGGCATAGATACGCAGTATTTT	CASNERGGIDTQYF
TRBV27	.	once	TRBJ2-1	TGTGCCAGCAGATTTACAGGGGACGGGGGTAATGAGCAGTTCTTC	CASRFTGDGGNEQFF
TRBV6-5	TRBD1	.	TRBJ1-6	TGTGCCAGCAGTGTAGACAGGGGTTCACCCCTCCACTTT	CASSVDRGSPLHF
TRBV28	TRBD1	.	TRBJ2-3	TGTGCCAGCAGTTTTGACAGGGGGCGCACAGATACGCAGTATTTT	CASSFDRGRTDTQYF
TRBV10-3	TRBD2	.	TRBJ2-3	TGTGCCATCAGTGCCGGCGAGCGGGAGGGCCCAATCCTGCCCTCCACAGATACGCAGTATTTT	CAISAGEREGPILPSTDTQYF
TRBV9	TRBD2	many	TRBJ2-3	TGTGCCAGCAATGCGGGAGGGAGCACAGATACGCAGTATTTT	CASNAGGSTDTQYF
TRBV2	.	few	TRBJ2-3	TGTGCCAGCAGTGTTTTCGGGAGTCCTAATACGCAGTATTTT	CASSVFGSPNTQYF
TRBV10-3	.	.	TRBJ2-5	TGTGCCATCAGTGAGGAAAGAACAGGGGAGACCCAGTACTTC	CAISEERTGETQYF
TRBV29-1	.	.	TRBJ2-7	TGCAGCGTTGTAGAAGCCACCTACGAGCAGTACTTC	CSVVEATYEQYF
TRBV29-1	.	few	TRBJ2-7	TGCAGCGTTCGCTACAGCTACGAGCAGTACTTC	CSVRYSYEQYF
TRBV6-1	TRBD1	.	TRBJ2-7	TGTGCCAGCAGTGAAGCGGGGACAGGGGGCTACGAGCAGTACTTC	CASSEAGTGGYEQYF
TRBV7-2	.	.	TRBJ2-5	TGTGCCAGCAGCACCCAAACAGGTCAAGAGACCCAGTACTTC	CASSTQTGQETQYF
TRBV9	.	.	TRBJ2-5	TGTGCCAGCAGCCCCCACGGGCGGGAACAAGAGACCCAGTACTTC	CASSPHGREQETQYF
TRBV15	.	.	TRBJ2-5	TGTGCCACCAGCAGAGTTTCCGACGGGGAGACCCAGTACTTC	CATSRVSDGETQYF
TRBV15	.	.	TRBJ1-1	TGTGCCACCAGCGCCTCCGGGACATTGAACACTGAAGCTTTCTTT	CATSASGTLNTEAFF
TRBV3-1	.	.	TRBJ2-5	TGTGCCAGCAGCCAAGAATATGGGGAGACCCAGTACTTC	CASSQEYGETQYF
TRBV6-6	TRBD2	.	TRBJ2-1	TGTGCCAGCAGCCAAAGCGGGAGGGCCGCATATGAGCAGTTCTTC	CASSQSGRAAYEQFF
TRBV20-1	.	.	TRBJ2-7	TGCAGTGCTAGGGGGTTATTGGGGGGCCCCTCACCCTACGAGCAGTACTTC	CSARGLLGGPSPYEQYF
TRBV6-5	TRBD2	.	TRBJ2-3	TGTGCCAGCAGTTACGGATCCCCGGGACTAGCGGGATATACTAGCACAGATACGCAGTATTTT	CASSYGSPGLAGYTSTDTQYF
TRBV6-1	TRBD2	.	TRBJ2-1	TGTGCCAGCGGGGGGGGACTAGCCTTGCCTGAGCAGTTCTTC	CASGGGLALPEQFF
TRBV6-1	TRBD2	few	TRBJ2-1	TGTGCCAGCAGGCTCGGACTAGCCTCCTACAATGAGCAGTTCTTC	CASRLGLASYNEQFF
TRBV12-3/TRBV12-4	.	.	TRBJ2-7	TGTGCCAGCAGTTTGGCAACGCTGTCCGAGCAGTACTTC	CASSLATLSEQYF
TRBV4-1	.	.	TRBJ2-1	TGCGCCAGCAGCCAAGATTTAAGTCCCAATGAGCAGTTCTTC	CASSQDLSPNEQFF
TRBV29-1	TRBD1	few	TRBJ1-1	TGCAGCGTCGCGACCCAGGGGGCAAAAGCTTTCTTT	CSVATQGAKAFF
TRBV12-3/TRBV12-4	.	few	TRBJ2-3	TGTGCCAGCAGATTTCGACAGGAGAGCACAGATACGCAGTATTTT	CASRFRQESTDTQYF
TRBV12-3/TRBV12-4	.	.	TRBJ2-4	TGTGCCAGCGGCTGGGGAGTGGCCAAAAACATTCAGTACTTC	CASGWGVAKNIQYF
TRBV6-5	TRBD1	few	TRBJ1-2	TGTGCCAGCAGTTACGTTCGGACAGGGGGCTACACCTTC	CASSYVRTGGYTF
TRBV3-1	.	.	TRBJ2-1	TGTGCCAGCAGCCAAGTGGGGACTGGGGTAAATGAGCAGTTCTTC	CASSQVGTGVNEQFF
TRBV29-1	TRBD1	.	TRBJ1-2	TGCAGCGTCCGCAGGGGGCAGACCTATGGCTACACCTTC	CSVRRGQTYGYTF
TRBV20-1	.	.	TRBJ2-1	TGCAGTGCTAGAGATATAAGGCAGGGCGTAGGCAATGAGCAGTTCTTC	CSARDIRQGVGNEQFF
TRBV6-4	.	.	TRBJ1-6	TGTGCCAGCAGTGAGGGTATCGGTTCACCCCTCCACTTT	CASSEGIGSPLHF
TRBV6-5	.	few	TRBJ1-1	TGTGCCAGCAGTCCTTCAATAACATTGAACACTGAAGCTTTCTTT	CASSPSITLNTEAFF
TRBV20-1	.	.	TRBJ2-7	TGCAGTGCTAGAGCGATGGCGGTCGCTTTAAAGGGGCAGTACTTC	CSARAMAVALKGQYF
TRBV4-2	.	.	TRBJ1-1	TGTGCCAGCAGCCACCCGGGTTCCAACACTGAAGCTTTCTTT	CASSHPGSNTEAFF
TRBV12-3/TRBV12-4	.	.	TRBJ2-3	TGTGCCAGCATCGCTCGTCGGGACTCCATCTCGTCTTCAGATACGCAGTATTTT	CASIARRDSISSSDTQYF
TRBV28	.	.	TRBJ2-7	TGTGCCAGCAGTAGCCCTTTTCCCTACGAGCAGTACTTC	CASSSPFPYEQYF
TRBV6-1	.	.	TRBJ2-3	TGTGCCAGCAGCCCGAATAGGTATAGCTGGTCCACAGATACGCAGTATTTT	CASSPNRYSWSTDTQYF
TRBV2	.	.	TRBJ2-1	TGTGCCAGCGGTGAAGGAGTGTACAATGAGCAGTTCTTC	CASGEGVYNEQFF
TRBV7-2	TRBD2	few	TRBJ2-7	TGTGCCAGCAGCCCAGGGACTAGCCACGAGCAGTACTTC	CASSPGTSHEQYF
TRBV27	TRBD1	.	TRBJ2-3	TGTGCCAGCAGTATCTTCACAGGGGCAGATACGCAGTATTTT	CASSIFTGADTQYF
TRBV20-1	.	.	TRBJ2-3	TGCAGTGCTAGAGTGGGGGTCGGTCGGGGAGTTTCTAATACGCAGTATTTT	CSARVGVGRGVSNTQYF
TRBV11-1	TRBD1	.	TRBJ1-1	TGTGCCAGCAGCTTAGCAGTGGGGACAGGGGACACTGAAGCTTTCTTT	CASSLAVGTGDTEAFF
TRBV28	.	.	TRBJ2-5	TGTGCCAGCAGTTGGGAGGTACAAGAGACCCAGTACTTC	CASSWEVQETQYF
TRBV29-1	.	few	TRBJ2-1	TGCAGCGGAGTAAACAATGAGCAGTTCTTC	CSGVNNEQFF
TRBV2	TRBD2	.	TRBJ2-1	TGTGCCAGCAGGGCAGCGGGAGGATACAATGAGCAGTTCTTC	CASRAAGGYNEQFF
TRBV6-5	.	.	TRBJ2-1	TGTGCCAGCAGTTACGGGCTAGCTCTCAATGAGCAGTTCTTC	CASSYGLALNEQFF
TRBV7-2	.	few	TRBJ2-4	TGTGCCAGCAGCTTACCAGGGGCGGACATTCAGTACTTC	CASSLPGADIQYF